This TCR beta chain was obtained from a study of technical replicates of blood from a few donors. Profiling relied on immunoSEQ multiplex PCR, and the TCRdb table lists in-frame clones only, not all of them. This table holds more than 75,000 clones, approximately 94% found once. The V and J ends lost 3 bases and 6 bases respectively, with 14 bases between them. Germline V lookup: CDR1 SGHAT, CDR2 FQNNGV. This CDR3 has 15 amino acids. The chain employs TRBV11-2 and TRBJ1-4; possibly TRBD1 for D (6 bases). This clonotype was sampled from a human donor in good health. The sample consisted of T cells isolated from PBMCs. The CDR3 is CASSFQGMRDEKLFF. DNA of the CDR3: TGTGCCAGCAGCTTTCAGGGGATGAGGGATGAAAAACTGTTTTTT. Supplemented by reference TRBV11-2 and TRBJ1-4, the full variable domain reads EAGVAQSPRYKIIEKRQSVAFWCNPISGHATLYWYQQILGQGPKLLIQFQNNGVVDDSQLPKDRFSAERLKGVDSTLKIQPAKLEDSAVYLCASSFQGMRDEKLFFGSGTQLSVL.